This T cell receptor beta chain was recorded in a study of beta chain features in type 1 diabetes. Study conclusions and caveats: Within each of all four CD4+ subsets, Type 1 diabetes patients had TCRB CDR3s that were moderately but significantly shorter. Insertion counts at VDJ junctions were lower in type 1 diabetes patients, who also showed more deletions there. In comparison with healthy donors, patients had naive, central memory and Treg TCRB repertoires that appeared more similar.

Points on this clone: Antigen specificity is unknown.

The CDR3 sequence is 12 residues long. The V gene's germline CDR1 is SGDLS and CDR2 YYNGEE. Trimming pared 4 bases from V and 4 bases from J, leaving 8 bases between. The sequenced template was cDNA made from the entire isolated RNA. The protocol was immunoSEQ multiplex PCR, while the TCRdb copy is restricted to in-frame clones and leaves out a portion. The data show 250,000 or so clones, 20% seen once. Sequenced input: naive CD4+ T cells from blood. The receptor comes from a woman in her thirties or forties with type 1 diabetes. The chain couples TRBV9 to TRBJ2-5; D gene ambiguous. The CDR3 loop reads CASSPTGETQYF. The CDR3 region has the DNA TGTGCCAGCAGCCCCACCGGAGAGACCCAGTACTTC.